The source of this T cell receptor (beta chain) is a study of shared clonotypes between healthy human individuals. Remarks on this clone: The antigen is undetermined.

The CDR3 is 13 residues long. CDR1 is SNHLY and CDR2 is FYNNEI in the germline V gene. V was pared by 7 bases and J by 6 bases, with 13 bases between. Assay used: immunoSEQ multiplex PCR; TCRdb lists only in-frame clones, some missing. This sample carries about 2 million clones, just under 95% of them seen once, and the ten largest clones take about 1.1%. CD45RO-negative CD8 cells positively selected for CCR7 made up the naive population, which excluded terminally differentiated effector memory CD45RA+ cells. Study-level findings and limits: When compared with the clonotypes that were shared by all four sorted-subset donors, the non-shared clonotypes turned out to have lower generation probabilities.

The chain recombines TRBV2 with TRBJ2-1; a possible D gene is TRBD1 (5 bases). The sequence was obtained from a man between 18 and 35 years old in good health. The sample comprised naive CD8+ T cells sorted from blood. In nucleotides, the CDR3 is TGTGCCAGCACAGGGTTTGATCCCAATGAGCAGTTCTTC. Amino acids: CASTGFDPNEQFF. Full variable domain (missing parts from reference TRBV2 and TRBJ2-1): EPEVTQTPSHQVTQMGQEVILRCVPISNHLYFYWYRQILGQKVEFLVSFYNNEISEKSEIFDDQFSVERPDGSNFTLKIRSTKLEDSAMYFCASTGFDPNEQFFGPGTRLTVL.